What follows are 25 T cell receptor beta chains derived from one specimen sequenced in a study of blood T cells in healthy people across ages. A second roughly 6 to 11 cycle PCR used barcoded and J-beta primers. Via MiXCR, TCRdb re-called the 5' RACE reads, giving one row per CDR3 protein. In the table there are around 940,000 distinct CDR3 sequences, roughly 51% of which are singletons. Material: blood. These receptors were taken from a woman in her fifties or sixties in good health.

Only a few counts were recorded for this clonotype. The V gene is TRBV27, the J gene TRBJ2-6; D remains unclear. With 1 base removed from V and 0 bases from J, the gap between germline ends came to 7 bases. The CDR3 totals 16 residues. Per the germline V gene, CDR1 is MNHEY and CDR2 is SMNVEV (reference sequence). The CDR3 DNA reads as TGTGCCAGCAGTTTATGGGGTAACTCTGGGGCCAACGTCCTGACTTTC. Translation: CASSLWGNSGANVLTF.

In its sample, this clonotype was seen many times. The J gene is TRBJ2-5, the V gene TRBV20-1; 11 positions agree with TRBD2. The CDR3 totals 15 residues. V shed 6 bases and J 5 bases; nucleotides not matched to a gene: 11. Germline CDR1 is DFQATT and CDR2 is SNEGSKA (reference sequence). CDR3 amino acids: CSASLAGGPVETQYF. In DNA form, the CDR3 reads TGCAGTGCATCATTAGCGGGAGGGCCGGTTGAGACCCAGTACTTC.

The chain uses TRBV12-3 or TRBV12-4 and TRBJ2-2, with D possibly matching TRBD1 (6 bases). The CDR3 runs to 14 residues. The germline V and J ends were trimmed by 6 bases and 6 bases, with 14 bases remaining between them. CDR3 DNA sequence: TGTGCCAGCAGACGTGACAGGCTCGCCGGGGAGCTGTTTTTT. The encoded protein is CASRRDRLAGELFF.

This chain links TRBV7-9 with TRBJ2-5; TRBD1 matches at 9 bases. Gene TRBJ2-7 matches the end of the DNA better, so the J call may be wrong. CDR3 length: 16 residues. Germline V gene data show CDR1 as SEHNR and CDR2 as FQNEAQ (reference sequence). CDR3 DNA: TGTGCCAGCAGTTTTGGAACCTCGGGACAGGGAGGCGAGCAGTACTTC. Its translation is CASSFGTSGQGGEQYF.

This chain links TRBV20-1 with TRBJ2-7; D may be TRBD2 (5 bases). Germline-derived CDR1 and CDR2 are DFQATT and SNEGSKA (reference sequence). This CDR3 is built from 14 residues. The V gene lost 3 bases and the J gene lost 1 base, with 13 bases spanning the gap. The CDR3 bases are TGCAGTGCTAGCTTTGAGGGATTTTCCTACGAGCAGTACTTC. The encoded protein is CSASFEGFSYEQYF.

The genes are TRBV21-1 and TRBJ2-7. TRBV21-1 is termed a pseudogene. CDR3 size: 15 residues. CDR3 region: CASSTSERPLYEQYF. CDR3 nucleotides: TGTGCCAGCAGTACCTCTGAACGACCTCTGTACGAGCAGTACTTC.

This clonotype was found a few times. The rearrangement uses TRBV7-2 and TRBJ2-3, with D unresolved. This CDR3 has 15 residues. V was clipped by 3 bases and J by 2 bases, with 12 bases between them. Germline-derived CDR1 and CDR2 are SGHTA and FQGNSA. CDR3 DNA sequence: TGTGCCAGCAGCTTCCTAGGAGCTTACACAGATACGCAGTATTTT. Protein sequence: CASSFLGAYTDTQYF.

The CDR3 reads CSVDGTRGRETQYF. CDR3 DNA sequence: TGCAGCGTTGACGGGACTAGAGGGCGAGAGACCCAGTACTTC. The chain carries TRBV29-1 and TRBJ2-5; TRBD2 matches 8 bases. With 3 bases clipped from V and 4 bases from J, the junction kept 7 bases outside the gene matches. CDR3 size: 14 residues. Per germline, CDR1 SQVTM and CDR2 ANQGSEA.

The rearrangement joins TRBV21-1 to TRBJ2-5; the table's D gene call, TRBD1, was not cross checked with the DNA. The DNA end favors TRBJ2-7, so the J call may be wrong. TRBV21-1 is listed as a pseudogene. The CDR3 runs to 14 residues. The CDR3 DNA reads TGTGCCAGCAGCAAAGCGCGAGGGGCCGGCGAGCAGTACTTC. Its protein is CASSKARGAGEQYF.

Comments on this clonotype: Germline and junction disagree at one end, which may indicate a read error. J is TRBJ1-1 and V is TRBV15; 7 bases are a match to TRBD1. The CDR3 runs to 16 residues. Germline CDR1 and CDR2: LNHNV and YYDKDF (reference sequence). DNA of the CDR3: TGTGCCACCAACAGAGACAGGGAGATGATGAACACTGAAGCTTTCTTT. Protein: CATNRDREMMNTEAFF.

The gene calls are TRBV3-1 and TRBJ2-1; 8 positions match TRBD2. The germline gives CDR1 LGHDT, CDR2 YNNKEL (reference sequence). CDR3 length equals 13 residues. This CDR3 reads CASGLARNNEQFF. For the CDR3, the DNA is TGTGCGTCTGGACTAGCTAGGAACAATGAGCAGTTCTTC.

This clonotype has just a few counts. The CDR3 DNA sequence: TGTGCCAGCAGTGAATATGGATCCTACGAGCAGTACTTC. Amino acid sequence: CASSEYGSYEQYF. The chain combines TRBV25-1 with TRBJ2-7; D unclear. The V and J ends lost 0 bases and 1 base respectively, with 4 bases between them. The CDR3 has 13 residues. Germline V gene lookup returns CDR1 MGHDK and CDR2 SYGVNS.

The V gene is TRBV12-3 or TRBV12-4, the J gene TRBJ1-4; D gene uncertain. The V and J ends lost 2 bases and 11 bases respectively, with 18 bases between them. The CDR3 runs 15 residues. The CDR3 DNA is TGTGCCAGCAGTTTATATGGGCCGAGGGTTGGGAAACTGTTTTTT. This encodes CASSLYGPRVGKLFF.

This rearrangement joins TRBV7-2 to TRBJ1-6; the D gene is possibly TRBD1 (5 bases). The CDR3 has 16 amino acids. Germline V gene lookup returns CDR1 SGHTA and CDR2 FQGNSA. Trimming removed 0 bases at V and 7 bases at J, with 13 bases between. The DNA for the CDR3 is TGTGCCAGCAGCTTAGCGCCGGGGGTATCGAATTCACCCCTCCACTTT. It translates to CASSLAPGVSNSPLHF.

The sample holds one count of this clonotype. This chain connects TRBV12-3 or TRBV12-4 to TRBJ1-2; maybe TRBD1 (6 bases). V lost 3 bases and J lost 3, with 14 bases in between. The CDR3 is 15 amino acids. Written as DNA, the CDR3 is TGTGCCAGCAGTTTCAGGGACAAGCCGTACTATGGCTACACCTTC. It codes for CASSFRDKPYYGYTF.

The CDR3 here is CASSPPHYEQYF. The CDR3, as DNA: TGTGCCAGCAGTCCACCCCATTACGAGCAGTACTTC. The chain has TRBV12-3 or TRBV12-4 and TRBJ2-7, with D unclear. The CDR3 loop spans 12 amino acids. V shed 5 bases and J shed 4 bases, with 9 bases lying between them.

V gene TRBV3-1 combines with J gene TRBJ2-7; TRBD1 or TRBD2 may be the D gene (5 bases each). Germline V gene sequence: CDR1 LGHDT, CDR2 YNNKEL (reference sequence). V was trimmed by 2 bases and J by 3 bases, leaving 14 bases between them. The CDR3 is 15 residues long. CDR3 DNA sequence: TGTGCCAGCAGCCAACTAGACGGTGGGGGCTACGAGCAGTACTTC. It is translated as CASSQLDGGGYEQYF.

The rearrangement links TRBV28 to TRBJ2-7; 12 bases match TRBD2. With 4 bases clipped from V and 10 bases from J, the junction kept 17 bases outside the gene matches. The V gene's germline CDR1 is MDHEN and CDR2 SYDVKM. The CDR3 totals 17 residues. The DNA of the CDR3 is TGTGCCAGCAGTTCCTCTAGCGGGAGGGCTAAAGTGGCCACCCAGTACTTC. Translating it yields CASSSSSGRAKVATQYF.

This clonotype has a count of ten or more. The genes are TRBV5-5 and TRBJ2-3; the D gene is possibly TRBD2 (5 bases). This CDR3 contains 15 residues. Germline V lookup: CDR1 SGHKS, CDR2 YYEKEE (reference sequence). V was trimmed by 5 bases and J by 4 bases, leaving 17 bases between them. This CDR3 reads CASRPRRESADTQYF. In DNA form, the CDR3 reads TGTGCCAGCAGACCACGTAGGGAGTCAGCAGATACGCAGTATTTT. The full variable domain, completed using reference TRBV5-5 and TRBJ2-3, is DAGVTQSPTHLIKTRGQQVTLRCSPISGHKSVSWYQQVLGQGPQFIFQYYEKEERGRGNFPDRFSARQFPNYSSELNVNALLLGDSALYLCASRPRRESADTQYFGPGTRLTVL.

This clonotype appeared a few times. CDR3 DNA: TGCGCCAGCAGCTTCACGGGAGGCGAGGAGACCCAGTACTTC. This gives the protein CASSFTGGEETQYF. V and J are TRBV5-1 and TRBJ2-5; 7 bases are a match to TRBD2. The germline gives CDR1 SGHRS, CDR2 YFSETQ. There are 14 residues in the CDR3. J was trimmed by 5 bases and V by 2 bases; bases with no gene match: 6.

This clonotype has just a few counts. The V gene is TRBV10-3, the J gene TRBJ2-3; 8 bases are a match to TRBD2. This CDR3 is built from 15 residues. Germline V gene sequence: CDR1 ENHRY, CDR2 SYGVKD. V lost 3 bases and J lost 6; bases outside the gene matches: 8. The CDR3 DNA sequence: TGTGCCATCAGTGAACCATCCGGGAGGGGGGATACGCAGTATTTT. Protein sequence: CAISEPSGRGDTQYF.

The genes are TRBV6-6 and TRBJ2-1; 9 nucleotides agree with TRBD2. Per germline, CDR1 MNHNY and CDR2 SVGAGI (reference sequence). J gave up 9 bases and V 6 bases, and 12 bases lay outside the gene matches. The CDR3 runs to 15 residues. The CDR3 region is CASSGLAGSVPEQFF. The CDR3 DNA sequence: TGTGCCAGCAGCGGCCTAGCGGGATCCGTCCCTGAGCAGTTCTTC.

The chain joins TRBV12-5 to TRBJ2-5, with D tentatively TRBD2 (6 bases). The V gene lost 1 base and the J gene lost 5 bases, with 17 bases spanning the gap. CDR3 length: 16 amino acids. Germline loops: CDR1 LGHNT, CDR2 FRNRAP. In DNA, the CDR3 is TGTGCTAGTGGTTTGGGGGCGGGATTTAGAACGGAGACCCAGTACTTC. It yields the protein CASGLGAGFRTETQYF.

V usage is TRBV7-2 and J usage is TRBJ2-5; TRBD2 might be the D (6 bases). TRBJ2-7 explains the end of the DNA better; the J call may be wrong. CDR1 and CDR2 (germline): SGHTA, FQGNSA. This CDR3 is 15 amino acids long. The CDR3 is CASSSGRAGRGEQYF. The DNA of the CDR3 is TGTGCCAGCAGCTCCGGACGAGCGGGCCGCGGCGAGCAGTACTTC.

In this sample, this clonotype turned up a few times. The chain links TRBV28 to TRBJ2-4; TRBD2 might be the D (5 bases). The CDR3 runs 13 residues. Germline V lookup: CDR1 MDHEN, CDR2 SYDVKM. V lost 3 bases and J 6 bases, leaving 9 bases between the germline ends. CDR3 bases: TGTGCCAGCAGTTTCACGGACTCAAACATTCAGTACTTC. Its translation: CASSFTDSNIQYF.